In its sample, the clone carrying this TCR beta chain is medium-sized (0.01 to 0.1%). TCRdb passed the 5' RACE reads through MiXCR, listing each CDR3 protein once. The sample contains thousands of distinct CDR3 sequences, 65% to 80% of which appear only once. This record comes from a study of T-cell memory formation after mild COVID-19. This TCR was recovered from an adult who had mild COVID-19 (a few samples of this study predate the infection). Cell type and time point are not known. The sample was PBMCs or a T cell subset sorted from them (not recorded which).

This chain's CDR3 is CSCAGGGLAGGTGELFF. The DNA of the CDR3 is TGCAGCTGCGCCGGGGGGGGGCTAGCGGGAGGTACCGGGGAGCTGTTTTTT. The chain couples TRBV29-1 to TRBJ2-2, with 11 bases aligning to TRBD2. Germline V gene lookup returns CDR1 SQVTM and CDR2 ANQGSEA. This CDR3 spans 17 amino acids. The junction had 16 bases not matched to a gene; V was cut back by 8 bases and J by 5 bases.